Listed here are 2 T cell receptor beta chains from one sample, sequenced in a study of T cells after yellow fever vaccination (dated by TCRdb to 2018 to 2020). The sample's treatment or condition, from its label and the paper: live attenuated yellow fever vaccine strain. Library construction relied on 5' RACE. Sequenced using an Illumina HiSeq 2500. Using fastp at Q25 and MiXCR, TCRdb reprocessed the public reads and kept productive beta chains. All rows with the same CDR3 protein become a single entry with the most common DNA and genes. The sample table contains about 68,000 distinct CDR3 sequences; only one count was recorded for over 6% of them. Together, the top ten hold about 39% of the sample. Sequenced here: CD8+ T cells sorted from PBMCs, sampled around 45 days after the first yellow fever vaccination. The receptors originated from a man between 18 and 35 years old who received the YFV17D yellow fever vaccine.

This clonotype was seen repeatedly, ten times or more. The chain couples TRBV24-1 to TRBJ2-5; D call uncertain. The V end was cut by 3 bases, the J end by 5 bases, with 6 bases between. The CDR3 is 12 residues long. Germline assignment: CDR1 KGHDR and CDR2 SFDVKD. As DNA, the CDR3 is TGTGCCACCAGTGATGGTGGGGAGACCCAGTACTTC. Protein: CATSDGGETQYF.

This clonotype has a count of ten or more. This chain connects TRBV6-2 or TRBV6-3 to TRBJ2-1; D uncertain. The length of the CDR3 is 12 residues. Germline V gene lookup returns CDR1 MNHEY and CDR2 SVGEGT. Trimming cost V 2 bases and J 8 bases, with 7 bases left between them. The CDR3 is CASSYRRDEQFF. As DNA, the CDR3 is TGTGCCAGCAGTTACCGACGGGATGAGCAGTTCTTC.